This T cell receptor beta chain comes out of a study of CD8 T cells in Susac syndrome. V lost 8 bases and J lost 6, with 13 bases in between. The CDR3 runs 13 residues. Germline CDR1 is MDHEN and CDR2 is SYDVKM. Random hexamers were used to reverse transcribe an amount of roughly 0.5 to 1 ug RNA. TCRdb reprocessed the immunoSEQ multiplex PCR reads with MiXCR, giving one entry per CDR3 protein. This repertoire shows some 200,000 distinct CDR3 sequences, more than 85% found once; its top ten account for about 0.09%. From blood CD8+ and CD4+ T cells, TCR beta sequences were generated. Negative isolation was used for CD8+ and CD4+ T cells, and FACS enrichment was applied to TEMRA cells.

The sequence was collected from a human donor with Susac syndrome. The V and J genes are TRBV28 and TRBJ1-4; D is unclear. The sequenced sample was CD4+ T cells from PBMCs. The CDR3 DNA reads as TGTGCCAGCGTTCGGCTAGCGGATGAAAAACTGTTTTTT. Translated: CASVRLADEKLFF.